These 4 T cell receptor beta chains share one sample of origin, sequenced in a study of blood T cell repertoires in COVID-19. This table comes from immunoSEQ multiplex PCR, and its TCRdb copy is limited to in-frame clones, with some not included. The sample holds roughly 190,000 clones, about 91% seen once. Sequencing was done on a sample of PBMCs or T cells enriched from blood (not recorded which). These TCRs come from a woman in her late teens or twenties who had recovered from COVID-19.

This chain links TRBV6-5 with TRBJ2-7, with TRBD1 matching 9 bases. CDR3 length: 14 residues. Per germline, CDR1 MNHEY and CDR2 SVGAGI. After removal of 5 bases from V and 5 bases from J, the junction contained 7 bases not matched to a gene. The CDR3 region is CASSRSYRGHEQYF. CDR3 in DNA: TGTGCCAGCAGTCGCTCGTACAGGGGGCACGAGCAGTACTTC.

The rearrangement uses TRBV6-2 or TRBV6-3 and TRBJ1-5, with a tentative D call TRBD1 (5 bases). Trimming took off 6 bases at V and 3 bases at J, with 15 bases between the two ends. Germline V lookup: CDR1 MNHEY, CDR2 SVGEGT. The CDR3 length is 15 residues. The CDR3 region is CASSSSRVDNQPQHF. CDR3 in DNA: TGTGCCAGCAGCTCGTCCAGGGTGGACAATCAGCCCCAGCATTTT.

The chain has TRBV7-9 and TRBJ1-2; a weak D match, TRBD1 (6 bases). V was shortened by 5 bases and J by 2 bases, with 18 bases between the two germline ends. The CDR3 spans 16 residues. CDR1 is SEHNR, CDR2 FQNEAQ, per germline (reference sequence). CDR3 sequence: CASSATRLQGNYGYTF. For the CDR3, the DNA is TGTGCCAGCAGCGCCACCCGCCTACAGGGAAACTATGGCTACACCTTC.

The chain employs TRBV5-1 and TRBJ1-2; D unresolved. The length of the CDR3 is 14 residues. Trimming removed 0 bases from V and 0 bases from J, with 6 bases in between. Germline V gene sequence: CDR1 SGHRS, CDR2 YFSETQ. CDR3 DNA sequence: TGCGCCAGCAGCTTGGACAATGCTAACTATGGCTACACCTTC. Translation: CASSLDNANYGYTF. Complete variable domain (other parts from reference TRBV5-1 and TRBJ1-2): KAGVTQTPRYLIKTRGQQVTLSCSPISGHRSVSWYQQTPGQGLQFLFEYFSETQRNKGNFPGRFSGRQFSNSRSEMNVSTLELGDSALYLCASSLDNANYGYTFGSGTRLTVV.